This T cell receptor beta chain was documented in a study of shared clonotypes between healthy human individuals. At the level of the study: Used for every donor were three CD4 naive, three CD4 memory, two CD8 naive and one CD8 memory plate.

Naive CD8 cells lacked CD45RO and underwent positive selection for CCR7, leaving out terminally differentiated effector memory CD45RA+ cells. The CDR3 totals 15 residues. Germline V gene lookup returns CDR1 SGHRS and CDR2 YFSETQ. Trimming pared 0 bases from V and 4 bases from J, leaving 13 bases between. With respect to this clone: Its target is not known.

Measured with immunoSEQ multiplex PCR; TCRdb has only the in-frame clones, and not every one. This sample carries about 2.1 million clones, roughly 93% of them seen once, and the ten largest clones take around 1.8%. Findings of the study overall: Rarefaction exposed incomplete sorted-subset sequencing despite large depth. Memory subsets generally showed smaller estimated richness than naive subsets did.

The rearrangement links TRBV5-1 to TRBJ2-5; D call uncertain. Sequencing was done on a sample of naive CD8+ T cells from PBMCs. The clonotype originates from a man aged 18 to 29 in good health. Some clones in this sample may be carry-over from other donors' samples. CDR3 loop: CASSLAPAPPETQYF. The CDR3 DNA reads as TGCGCCAGCAGCTTGGCCCCGGCGCCCCCAGAGACCCAGTACTTC.